The 27 T cell receptor beta chains below come from one sample, sequenced in a study of OX40 agonist ivuxolimab in advanced cancers. The table came from immunoSEQ multiplex PCR; TCRdb's copy has only in-frame clones and leaves some out. This sample carries 50,000 to 80,000 clones, less than 95% of them seen once, and the ten largest clones take approximately 5.6%. This specimen consisted of CD4+ or CD8+ T cells sorted from blood, obtained in a trial of the OX40 agonist ivuxolimab. These receptors were collected from an adult with an advanced solid tumor such as melanoma, head and neck, liver or kidney cancer.

The J gene is TRBJ2-7, the V gene TRBV5-4; 8 nucleotides match TRBD2. V gave up 4 bases and J gave up 2 bases; unmatched junction bases: 14. Germline values: CDR1 SGHNT, CDR2 YYREEE (reference sequence). The CDR3 has 17 residues. The CDR3 DNA sequence: TGTGCCAGCAGCCCTAAGGCCCCTAGCGGGTCAACCTACGAGCAGTACTTC. It is translated as CASSPKAPSGSTYEQYF. Filled out from reference TRBV5-4 and TRBJ2-7, the complete variable domain reads ETGVTQSPTHLIKTRGQQVTLRCSSQSGHNTVSWYQQALGQGPQFIFQYYREEENGRGNFPPRFSGLQFPNYSSELNVNALELDDSALYLCASSPKAPSGSTYEQYFGPGTRLTVT.

This chain connects TRBV7-3 to TRBJ2-2; possible D gene TRBD2, 6 bases. The CDR3 length is 16 residues. The V end lost 1 base, the J end lost 2 bases, and 11 bases lay between the germline ends. Germline assignment: CDR1 SGHTA and CDR2 FQGTGA. CDR3 protein: CASSLSSGRNTGELFF. The DNA for the CDR3 is TGTGCCAGCAGCTTAAGTAGCGGCCGAAACACCGGGGAGCTGTTTTTT. Supplemented by reference TRBV7-3 and TRBJ2-2, the full variable domain reads GAGVSQTPSNKVTEKGKYVELRCDPISGHTALYWYRQSLGQGPEFLIYFQGTGAADDSGLPNDRFFAVRPEGSVSTLKIQRTERGDSAVYLCASSLSSGRNTGELFFGEGSRLTVL.

This clone was seen a single time. V gene TRBV6-1 combines with J gene TRBJ2-7; tentatively, D is TRBD1 or TRBD2 (6 bases each). This CDR3 region has 15 residues. CDR1 is MNHNS and CDR2 is SASEGT in the germline V gene. V was pared by 5 bases and J by 2 bases, with 16 bases between. CDR3 coding DNA: TGTGCCAGCAGTTTGACAGAGGGGGGAACCTACGAGCAGTACTTC. Protein sequence: CASSLTEGGTYEQYF.

The chain carries TRBV6-5 and TRBJ1-3, with TRBD1 as a possible D gene (5 bases). CDR1 is MNHEY and CDR2 is SVGAGI in the germline V gene. V was pared by 10 bases and J by 0 bases, with 10 bases between. The CDR3 contains 13 residues. DNA of the CDR3: TGTGCCATCGGGGGTAGCTCTGGAAACACCATATATTTT. Translating gives CAIGGSSGNTIYF.

This sequence joins TRBV6-6 and TRBJ2-4; D uncertain. Trimming removed 8 bases at V and 7 bases at J, with 18 bases between. The germline gives CDR1 MNHNY, CDR2 SVGAGI (reference sequence). There are 14 residues in the CDR3. CDR3 sequence reads: CASRPPGQFNIQYF. In nucleotides, the CDR3 is TGTGCCAGCCGCCCCCCGGGCCAGTTCAACATTCAGTACTTC.

The chain employs TRBV7-9 and TRBJ2-3; weak D call: TRBD2 (6 bases). The CDR3 totals 14 residues. Trimming took 6 bases from V and 2 from J, leaving 12 bases between them. CDR1 is SEHNR, CDR2 FQNEAQ, per germline (reference sequence). CDR3 nucleotides: TGTGCCAGCAGACCCGGGGGACTCACAGATACGCAGTATTTT. Residues: CASRPGGLTDTQYF.

The chain employs TRBV7-6 and TRBJ2-7; 9 bases match TRBD2. Per the germline V gene, CDR1 is SGHVS and CDR2 is FNYEAQ. There are 17 residues in the CDR3. V dropped 5 bases and J dropped 3; count of bases not matched to a gene: 14. CDR3 protein: CASSGGGAGGFSYEQYF. DNA for the CDR3: TGTGCCAGCAGCGGGGGGGGAGCGGGAGGTTTTAGCTACGAGCAGTACTTC.

CDR3 sequence: CASSYFGAGNTGELFF. CDR3 DNA sequence: TGTGCCAGCAGTTACTTTGGGGCAGGGAACACCGGGGAGCTGTTTTTT. The chain couples TRBV6-5 to TRBJ2-2; TRBD1 might be the D (5 bases). V lost 1 base, J lost 1 base, and 10 bases lay in between. CDR3 size: 16 residues. Germline CDR1 and CDR2: MNHEY and SVGAGI.

The V and J genes are TRBV6-4 and TRBJ2-3; D gene unclear. Trimming removed 6 bases from V and 2 bases from J, with 21 bases in between. The CDR3 covers 17 residues. Germline values: CDR1 MRHNA, CDR2 SNTAGT. The CDR3 region is CASRVSLQKKSTDTQYF. Here the CDR3 DNA reads TGTGCCAGCAGGGTGTCCCTACAGAAAAAATCCACAGATACGCAGTATTTT.

J is TRBJ2-3 and V is TRBV9; 7 bases are a match to TRBD1. This CDR3 has 15 amino acids. Per germline, CDR1 SGDLS and CDR2 YYNGEE. V lost 4 bases, J lost 6 bases, and 11 bases stayed unmatched. For the CDR3, the DNA is TGTGCCAGCAGCCCCATGACAGGGAACGCGGATACGCAGTATTTT. Encoded protein: CASSPMTGNADTQYF.

The chain joins TRBV7-2 to TRBJ1-5; tentatively, D is TRBD1 (5 bases). The CDR3 is 15 amino acids. Germline CDR1 and CDR2: SGHTA and FQGNSA. Trimming cost V 1 base and J 2 bases, with 9 bases left between them. The CDR3 region has the DNA TGTGCCAGCAGCTTAGTGGGGCAGGGCAATCAGCCCCAGCATTTT. Encoded protein: CASSLVGQGNQPQHF. Drawing the rest from reference TRBV7-2 and TRBJ1-5, the complete variable domain is GAGVSQSPSNKVTEKGKDVELRCDPISGHTALYWYRQSLGQGLEFLIYFQGNSAPDKSGLPSDRFSAERTGGSVSTLTIQRTQQEDSAVYLCASSLVGQGNQPQHFGDGTRLSIL.

This chain links TRBV6-5 with TRBJ2-5; D remains unclear. Germline V gives CDR1 MNHEY, CDR2 SVGAGI. V lost 0 bases, J lost 1 base, and 9 bases lay in between. The CDR3 length is 15 residues. Here the CDR3 DNA reads TGTGCCAGCAGTTACTCGCGAACAGTCCAAGAGACCCAGTACTTC. Amino acids: CASSYSRTVQETQYF.

The chain combines TRBV10-3 with TRBJ2-1, with D possibly called TRBD1 or TRBD2 (6 bases each). V was pared by 6 bases and J by 6 bases, with 9 bases between. From germline, CDR1 is ENHRY and CDR2 SYGVKD. CDR3 size: 12 residues. The DNA for the CDR3 is TGTGCCATCAGCCCGGGGGCCAATGAGCAGTTCTTC. As protein: CAISPGANEQFF.

The chain links TRBV5-4 to TRBJ1-2; D is unresolved. Trimming took off 2 bases at V and 2 bases at J, with 16 bases between the two ends. This CDR3 contains 16 residues. Germline CDR1 is SGHNT and CDR2 is YYREEE (reference sequence). CDR3 loop: CASSFGGRLGNYGYTF. DNA of the CDR3: TGTGCCAGCAGCTTCGGTGGCCGCCTGGGAAACTATGGCTACACCTTC.

The CDR3 coding sequence is TGCAGTGCCCCCAGGAACACTGAAGCTTTCTTT. Translating gives CSAPRNTEAFF. The V and J genes are TRBV20-1 and TRBJ1-1, with D hard to call. This CDR3 spans 11 amino acids. Per the germline V gene, CDR1 is DFQATT and CDR2 is SNEGSKA (reference sequence). V was pared by 6 bases and J by 1 base, with 6 bases between.

The genes are TRBV11-3 and TRBJ2-1; 10 bases are shared with TRBD2. Germline values: CDR1 SGHNT, CDR2 YENEEA. With V trimmed by 3 bases and J by 4 bases, 3 bases remained unmatched. The CDR3 is 15 residues long. The CDR3, as DNA: TGTGCCAGCAGCTTTACTAGCGGGACTTACAATGAGCAGTTCTTC. It is translated as CASSFTSGTYNEQFF.

The V call is TRBV5-4, the J call TRBJ2-3, with a possible D match to TRBD1 (5 bases). Germline CDR1 and CDR2: SGHNT and YYREEE (reference sequence). This CDR3 is 14 amino acids long. Trimming took 1 base from V and 2 from J, leaving 8 bases between them. CDR3: CASSLSGATDTQYF. The CDR3, as DNA: TGTGCCAGCAGCTTGAGTGGGGCCACAGATACGCAGTATTTT.

The chain carries TRBV19 and TRBJ1-4; 9 nucleotides match TRBD1. The CDR3 spans 15 residues. CDR1 is LNHDA, CDR2 SQIVND, per germline (reference sequence). With 5 bases clipped from V and 7 bases from J, the junction kept 8 bases outside the gene matches. In DNA form, the CDR3 reads TGTGCCAGTAGTCCTCCGGGACAGGGTCTTGAAAAACTGTTTTTT. Its protein product is CASSPPGQGLEKLFF.

The rearrangement links TRBV7-2 to TRBJ2-2, with TRBD2 matching 8 bases. In germline, CDR1 is SGHTA, CDR2 FQGNSA. The CDR3 consists of 16 residues. V shed 0 bases, J shed 5 bases, and the junction held 5 bases outside the gene matches. CDR3 nucleotide sequence: TGTGCCAGCAGCTTAGCTAGCGGGACACTTACCGGGGAGCTGTTTTTT. It is translated as CASSLASGTLTGELFF.

Written as DNA, the CDR3 is TGTGCCAGCAGCCCTCCGGGGGGAGCTTTCTTT. Its protein is CASSPPGGAFF. The rearrangement joins TRBV6-6 to TRBJ1-1; tentative D call: TRBD1 (5 bases). This CDR3 region has 11 residues. Trimming cost V 6 bases and J 10 bases, with 12 bases left between them. Germline-derived CDR1 and CDR2 are MNHNY and SVGAGI (reference sequence).

The chain carries TRBV5-6 and TRBJ2-3; D unclear. The ends were cut back, 2 bases at V and 0 bases at J, with 4 bases in the middle. Per germline, CDR1 SGHDT and CDR2 YYEEEE. The CDR3 contains 13 residues. This CDR3 is CASSFQSTDTQYF. The DNA of the CDR3 is TGTGCCAGCAGCTTCCAGAGCACAGATACGCAGTATTTT.

The CDR3 DNA is TGTGCCAGCAGCCAAGATCTTACTAGCGGGAGCCGCTCCTACAATGAGCAGTTCTTC. Protein product: CASSQDLTSGSRSYNEQFF. The chain employs TRBV4-2 and TRBJ2-1; 11 bases fit TRBD2. The CDR3 runs to 19 residues. V was clipped by 0 bases and J by 0 bases; unmatched bases: 7. Germline CDR1 reads LGHNA; CDR2 reads YNFKEQ.

This clone was observed a single time. J is TRBJ1-1 and V is TRBV7-9; TRBD1 aligns across 7 bases. The CDR3 is 15 residues long. The V gene end was trimmed by 1 base and the J gene end by 0 bases; junction bases not matched to a gene: 2. Per germline, CDR1 SEHNR and CDR2 FQNEAQ (reference sequence). CDR3 amino acids: CASSLEGALNTEAFF. CDR3 DNA sequence: TGTGCCAGCAGCTTAGAGGGGGCACTGAACACTGAAGCTTTCTTT.

The CDR3 DNA follows: TGTGCCTGGAGTGGGGAGGGGGTGAACACTGAAGCTTTCTTT. Amino acids: CAWSGEGVNTEAFF. The chain combines TRBV30 with TRBJ1-1; D may be TRBD1 (6 bases). The CDR3 has 14 amino acids. From germline, CDR1 is GTSNPN and CDR2 SVGIG (reference sequence). Between the trimmed V and J ends, which lost 1 base and 0 bases, there was a span of 9 bases. The complete variable domain, with remaining parts taken from reference TRBV30 and TRBJ1-1, reads SQTIHQWPATLVQPVGSPLSLECTVEGTSNPNLYWYRQAAGRGLQLLFYSVGIGQISSEVPQNLSASRPQDRQFILSSKKLLLSDSGFYLCAWSGEGVNTEAFFGQGTRLTVV.

The rearrangement links TRBV6-5 to TRBJ1-1; D is unclear. This CDR3 comprises 15 residues. Germline CDR1 and CDR2: MNHEY and SVGAGI. Trimming removed 2 bases from V and 6 bases from J, with 16 bases in between. The CDR3 sequence is CASSYGWAVAAEAFF. Here the CDR3 DNA reads TGTGCCAGCAGTTACGGTTGGGCCGTCGCGGCTGAAGCTTTCTTT.

This chain joins TRBV6-6 and TRBJ1-4; D is possibly TRBD1 (6 bases). V lost 2 bases and J 6 bases, leaving 10 bases between the germline ends. Germline V gene data show CDR1 as MNHNY and CDR2 as SVGAGI (reference sequence). The CDR3 is 14 amino acids. CDR3 nucleotides: TGTGCCAGCAGTTACCAACAGGGCTATGAAAAACTGTTTTTT. This gives the protein CASSYQQGYEKLFF.

The chain uses TRBV5-1 and TRBJ2-1, with 12 bases matching TRBD2. Germline V lookup: CDR1 SGHRS, CDR2 YFSETQ. The CDR3 runs to 16 residues. Trimming took 0 bases from V and 5 from J; bases not matched to a gene: 3. The CDR3 bases are TGCGCCAGCAGCTTGGCGACTAGCGGGAGTAACAATGAGCAGTTCTTC. This gives the protein CASSLATSGSNNEQFF.